Shown below are 27 T cell receptor beta chains from a single sample sequenced in a study of CD8 T cells in ankylosing spondylitis. Using its own MiXCR run on the 5' RACE reads, TCRdb lists one record per CDR3 protein. The sample has 180,000 or so distinct CDR3 sequences; roughly 12% are singletons. Sequencing was carried out using blood, either unsorted or a sorted T cell fraction (not recorded which). Receptors were obtained from a male donor with ankylosing spondylitis or in good health (not recorded which).

In this sample, this clonotype turned up many times. Here the CDR3 DNA reads TGTGCCATCAGTCCTTTCAGCTCCTACGAGCAGTACTTC. Its translation: CAISPFSSYEQYF. This chain uses TRBV10-3 with TRBJ2-7; no definite D call. CDR3 size: 13 residues. Germline CDR1 ENHRY, CDR2 SYGVKD. Trimming took 5 bases from V and 0 from J, leaving 8 bases between them.

The gene calls are TRBV7-7 and TRBJ2-5, with 9 bases lining up with TRBD2. J gave up 4 bases and V 3 bases, and 6 bases lay outside the gene matches. In germline, CDR1 is SSHAT, CDR2 FNYEAQ (reference sequence). CDR3 length equals 15 residues. CDR3 sequence (DNA): TGTGCCAGCAGCTTGCGGCGGGGGGGCAGAGAGACCCAGTACTTC. Its translation: CASSLRRGGRETQYF. Full variable domain (outside the CDR3, taken from reference TRBV7-7 and TRBJ2-5): GAGVSQSPRYKVTKRGQDVTLRCDPISSHATLYWYQQALGQGPEFLTYFNYEAQPDKSGLPSDRFSAERPEGSISTLTIQRTEQRDSAMYRCASSLRRGGRETQYFGPGTRLLVL.

In its sample, this clonotype was seen many times. V usage is TRBV5-1 and J usage is TRBJ2-7; D tentatively reads TRBD1 or TRBD2 (5 bases each). Germline V gene lookup returns CDR1 SGHRS and CDR2 YFSETQ. V lost 1 base and J 2 bases, leaving 7 bases between the germline ends. This CDR3 spans 13 amino acids. In DNA form, the CDR3 reads TGCGCCAGCAGCTTGATGGGGGCCTACGAGCAGTACTTC. Translating gives CASSLMGAYEQYF.

CDR3 protein: CASSSGHRAGKLFF. CDR3 nucleotides: TGTGCCAGCAGTTCGGGACATCGGGCGGGGAAACTGTTTTTT. The chain uses TRBV6-5 and TRBJ1-4; perhaps TRBD1 as D (6 bases). This CDR3 has 14 amino acids. Germline V lookup: CDR1 MNHEY, CDR2 SVGAGI. Trimming took 4 bases from V and 11 from J, leaving 17 bases between them.

In this sample, this clonotype turned up many times. The chain carries TRBV11-2 and TRBJ2-7; possible D gene TRBD1, 6 bases. The CDR3 runs to 14 residues. Germline-derived CDR1 and CDR2 are SGHAT and FQNNGV. V lost 4 bases and J 3 bases, leaving 13 bases between the germline ends. The chain's CDR3 is CASSSNRVSYEQYF. In DNA form, the CDR3 reads TGTGCCAGCAGCTCGAACAGGGTTAGCTACGAGCAGTACTTC.

This clonotype was counted at least ten times. The chain recombines TRBV10-2 with TRBJ2-2; D unresolved. Trimming took 8 bases from V and 4 from J, leaving 5 bases between them. Germline CDR1 and CDR2: WSHSY and SAAADI. The CDR3 has 11 amino acids. The CDR3 reads CASRATGELFF. The CDR3 DNA follows: TGCGCCAGCCGCGCCACCGGGGAGCTGTTTTTT.

This clonotype showed up many times. The chain combines TRBV6-5 with TRBJ1-1; no clear D. With 0 bases removed from V and 4 bases from J, the gap between germline ends came to 6 bases. The CDR3 extends over 13 amino acids. Germline V gives CDR1 MNHEY, CDR2 SVGAGI. This CDR3 is CASSYSRFTEAFF. In DNA form, the CDR3 reads TGTGCCAGCAGTTACTCCCGATTCACTGAAGCTTTCTTT.

This clonotype was seen ten or more times. The J gene is TRBJ1-1, the V gene TRBV11-2, with a tentative D call TRBD1 (5 bases). Per the germline V gene, CDR1 is SGHAT and CDR2 is FQNNGV. Deletions cut 7 bases from V and 0 bases from J, with 18 bases between. This CDR3 has 16 residues. CDR3 coding DNA: TGTGCCAGCACCCTATACCCGGACATTTTGAACACTGAAGCTTTCTTT. Translating gives CASTLYPDILNTEAFF.

This clonotype was observed many times. This chain connects TRBV21-1 to TRBJ2-3. TRBV21-1 is flagged as a pseudogene. CDR3 length: 10 amino acids. The CDR3 region has the DNA TGTGCCAGCACCACAGATACGCAGTATTTT. Translation: CASTTDTQYF.

This clonotype was detected ten times or more. The chain uses TRBV5-1 and TRBJ2-7; 13 bases agree with TRBD2. Germline CDR1 is SGHRS and CDR2 is YFSETQ. The trim removed 4 bases at V and 9 bases at J, leaving 7 bases unmatched. There are 14 residues in the CDR3. The CDR3 coding sequence is TGCGCCAGCAGCGACGGACTAGCGGGGGCTAGGCAGTACTTC. Its translation: CASSDGLAGARQYF.

With respect to this clonotype: This may be a read error, as it is one base from a much larger clone. The rearrangement joins TRBV5-1 to TRBJ2-7, with 8 bases identical to TRBD1. J was trimmed by 2 bases and V by 7 bases; bases with no gene match: 5. The CDR3 runs to 13 residues. From germline, CDR1 is SGHRS and CDR2 YFSETQ. DNA for the CDR3: TGCGCCAGCGCCATGACAGGGGCCTACGAGCAGTACTTC. This codes for CASAMTGAYEQYF.

This clonotype has only a few counts. Given a much more abundant clone one base away, this may be a read error. The V and J genes are TRBV9 and TRBJ1-3; D unresolved. Per germline, CDR1 SGDLS and CDR2 YYNGEE. The CDR3 loop spans 15 amino acids. CDR3 sequence: CVSSVGGRSGNTIYF. The CDR3 DNA reads as TGTGTCAGCAGCGTAGGTGGCCGCTCTGGAAACACCATATATTTT.

Worth noting for this clonotype: A much larger clonotype is one base distant, so this may be a read error. The chain recombines TRBV9 with TRBJ1-1; no reliable D call. The CDR3 has 15 amino acids. CDR1 SGDLS and CDR2 YYNGEE come from the germline V gene. Trimming cost V 1 base and J 0 bases, with 10 bases left between them. The CDR3 DNA follows: TGTGCCAGCAGCGTATCGGCATCCATGAACACTGAAGCTTTCTTT. Encoded protein: CASSVSASMNTEAFF.

CDR3 sequence (DNA): TGTGCCAGCAGTCCCAGAGGGATGCAAAACTATGGCTACACCTTC. Translating gives CASSPRGMQNYGYTF. V gene TRBV3-1 combines with J gene TRBJ1-2; no definite D call. The CDR3 has 15 amino acids. Germline CDR1 and CDR2: LGHDT and YNNKEL (reference sequence). V lost 6 bases to trimming and J lost 2 bases, with 16 bases between them. Supplemented by reference TRBV3-1 and TRBJ1-2, the full variable domain reads DTAVSQTPKYLVTQMGNDKSIKCEQNLGHDTMYWYKQDSKKFLKIMFSYNNKELIINETVPNRFSPKSPDKAHLNLHINSLELGDSAVYFCASSPRGMQNYGYTFGSGTRLTVV.

There are a few counts of this clonotype. The gene calls are TRBV12-3 or TRBV12-4 and TRBJ2-2; D is ambiguous. This CDR3 comprises 13 residues. V shed 3 bases and J shed 3 bases, with 5 bases lying between them. The CDR3 sequence is CASSFFYTGELFF. The CDR3 bases are TGTGCCAGCAGTTTTTTCTACACCGGGGAGCTGTTTTTT.

This clonotype was observed at least ten times. V gene TRBV20-1 combines with J gene TRBJ1-5; D gene uncertain. There are 14 residues in the CDR3. Germline CDR1 reads DFQATT; CDR2 reads SNEGSKA (reference sequence). The ends were cut back, 2 bases at V and 4 bases at J, with 12 bases in the middle. CDR3 protein: CSARSQVGNQPQHF. The CDR3 bases are TGCAGTGCTAGAAGTCAGGTGGGGAATCAGCCCCAGCATTTT.

In its sample, this clonotype was seen many times. The chain employs TRBV12-3 or TRBV12-4 and TRBJ2-1; TRBD2 agrees at 9 bases. J lost 3 bases, V lost 8 bases, and 11 bases had no gene match. The CDR3 loop spans 16 amino acids. The CDR3 sequence is CASGSGSLRVYNEQFF. The CDR3 DNA reads TGTGCCAGCGGTAGCGGGAGCCTCCGAGTCTACAATGAGCAGTTCTTC.

In this sample, this clonotype turned up many times. The J gene is TRBJ1-4, the V gene TRBV6-5; D is perhaps TRBD1 (6 bases). The CDR3 consists of 16 residues. Trimming pared 4 bases from V and 5 bases from J, leaving 17 bases between. Germline CDR1 is MNHEY and CDR2 is SVGAGI. The CDR3 spells CASSSVAGEGNEKLFF. The CDR3, as DNA: TGTGCCAGCAGTTCCGTAGCAGGGGAGGGGAATGAAAAACTGTTTTTT.

V and J are TRBV2 and TRBJ2-7, with D possibly matching TRBD2 (5 bases). This CDR3 comprises 15 residues. Germline loops: CDR1 SNHLY, CDR2 FYNNEI. V lost 5 bases and J lost 0, with 14 bases in between. The CDR3: CASSQRVTVSYEQYF. The CDR3 region has the DNA TGTGCCAGCAGTCAGAGGGTGACTGTCTCCTACGAGCAGTACTTC.

This clonotype was counted ten times or more. This chain links TRBV3-1 with TRBJ2-2; unclear D gene. V shed 2 bases and J shed 5 bases, with 6 bases lying between them. The CDR3 extends over 13 amino acids. The germline V gene has CDR1 LGHDT and CDR2 YNNKEL (reference sequence). The CDR3 reads CASSQIVTGELFF. In DNA, the CDR3 is TGTGCCAGCAGCCAAATAGTGACCGGGGAGCTGTTTTTT.

There are many counts of this clonotype. The V call is TRBV20-1, the J call TRBJ2-1; 13 bases agree with TRBD2. V lost 1 base to trimming and J lost 5 bases; unmatched junction nucleotides: 2. The V gene's germline CDR1 is DFQATT and CDR2 SNEGSKA (reference sequence). This CDR3 contains 15 residues. The CDR3 spells CSARGGTSGDNEQFF. In DNA form, the CDR3 reads TGCAGTGCTAGAGGTGGGACTAGCGGGGACAATGAGCAGTTCTTC.

The table lists this clonotype with many counts. The rearrangement uses TRBV5-1 and TRBJ1-3; TRBD1 matches 8 bases. The CDR3 runs 14 residues. Germline V gives CDR1 SGHRS, CDR2 YFSETQ. V gave up 4 bases and J gave up 2 bases; unmatched junction bases: 2. The CDR3 reads CASSADRAGNTIYF. The CDR3 region has the DNA TGCGCCAGCAGCGCGGACAGGGCTGGAAACACCATATATTTT.

This clonotype has ten or more counts. V gene TRBV12-3 or TRBV12-4 combines with J gene TRBJ2-5; D uncertain. This CDR3 has 14 amino acids. Trimming left V 0 bases short and J 0 bases short, with 5 bases between. This CDR3 is CASSLALYQETQYF. The CDR3 DNA is TGTGCCAGCAGTTTAGCGCTGTACCAAGAGACCCAGTACTTC.

This clonotype has more than one count but fewer than ten. The chain combines TRBV29-1 with TRBJ2-3; TRBD1 matches at 7 bases. Per the germline V gene, CDR1 is SQVTM and CDR2 is ANQGSEA. V was pared by 6 bases and J by 5 bases, with 17 bases of the junction left unmatched. This CDR3 is 16 amino acids long. Written as DNA, the CDR3 is TGCAGCGTCGGAAAGTTGACTAAGGGGGCGGGAGATACGCAGTATTTT. Its protein product is CSVGKLTKGAGDTQYF.

This clonotype was seen at least ten times. The DNA for the CDR3 is TGTGCCAGCAGCGGGGGACGAGTTGATCAGCCCCAGCATTTT. It specifies CASSGGRVDQPQHF. V usage is TRBV9 and J usage is TRBJ1-5; a possible D gene is TRBD1 (5 bases). The germline gives CDR1 SGDLS, CDR2 YYNGEE. Trimming pared 3 bases from V and 5 bases from J, leaving 12 bases between. This CDR3 region has 14 residues. The whole variable domain, remainder taken from reference TRBV9 and TRBJ1-5, is DSGVTQTPKHLITATGQRVTLRCSPRSGDLSVYWYQQSLDQGLQFLIQYYNGEERAKGNILERFSAQQFPDLHSELNLSSLELGDSALYFCASSGGRVDQPQHFGDGTRLSIL.

This clonotype was detected only once. This chain links TRBV13 with TRBJ2-3; TRBD1 agrees at 11 bases. From germline, CDR1 is PRHDT and CDR2 FYEKMQ (reference sequence). This CDR3 comprises 15 residues. Trimming removed 6 bases from V and 5 bases from J; junction bases left unmatched: 7. CDR3 nucleotides: TGTGCCAGCAGTTATGTTGGGACAGGGGGAGATACGCAGTATTTT. The encoded protein is CASSYVGTGGDTQYF.

In its sample, this clonotype was seen many times. This rearrangement joins TRBV27 to TRBJ2-1, with TRBD1 identical over 8 bases. Losses at the gene ends were 1 base for V and 8 bases for J; bases not matched to a gene: 4. Germline CDR1 MNHEY, CDR2 SMNVEV (reference sequence). CDR3 length: 14 residues. The CDR3 DNA sequence: TGTGCCAGCAGTTTATTGGGACAGGTCTATGAGCAGTTCTTC. It codes for CASSLLGQVYEQFF.